The text below deals with one T cell receptor beta chain. Its antigen is undetermined. These data come from a study of cytomegalovirus exposure and HLA in healthy donors. Findings and limits, study-wide: Cytomegalovirus association was assigned to more than 150 TCR beta chains.

Germline V gene lookup returns CDR1 SQVTM and CDR2 ANQGSEA. Germline trimming cut 3 bases from V and 2 bases from J; bases unmatched to any gene: 3. The CDR3 has 14 amino acids. The study ran its PCR with 60 Vbeta and 13 Jbeta primers. Method: immunoSEQ multiplex PCR; TCRdb's copy keeps in-frame clones and lacks some. The sample consists of around 200,000 clones, about 81% of them appearing once. The clonotype was recovered from a middle-aged woman in good health and CMV-seronegative. The V gene is TRBV29-1, the J gene TRBJ2-7, with 11 bases identical to TRBD2. Sequencing used PBMCs. CDR3 residues: CSVEVAGGPYEQYF. CDR3 nucleotide sequence: TGCAGCGTTGAGGTAGCGGGAGGGCCCTACGAGCAGTACTTC.